These 24 T cell receptor beta chains came from one sample sequenced in a study of T cells in Graves' hyperthyroidism and ophthalmopathy. Using RNA transcripts as the source, TCR beta CDR3 regions were amplified. A set of HTBI primers served as the primers for a first-round RT-PCR of the TCR CDR3. TCRdb analysed the multiplex PCR reads with MiXCR anew, one entry per CDR3 protein. The sample comprises around 520,000 distinct CDR3 sequences, 14% of which are singletons, and over 11% rests with the top ten. Sequencing input: blood. The source of these receptors is a woman between 35 and 50 years old with Graves' hyperthyroidism.

This clonotype was detected many times. The rearrangement joins TRBV30 to TRBJ2-1, with D perhaps TRBD1 (6 bases). The CDR3 totals 13 residues. Trimming shortened V by 2 bases and J by 9 bases, and 14 bases separated the two germline ends. Germline V gene data show CDR1 as GTSNPN and CDR2 as SVGIG (reference sequence). CDR3 sequence: CAWSRSGAGEQFF. CDR3 DNA: TGTGCCTGGAGTAGGTCAGGGGCCGGTGAGCAGTTCTTC.

This clonotype was seen a handful of times. The rearrangement links TRBV24-1 to TRBJ2-1, with a weak D call TRBD2 (6 bases). Between the trimmed V and J ends, which lost 5 bases and 9 bases, there was a span of 19 bases. The CDR3 spans 15 residues. Looked up from germline, CDR1 is KGHDR and CDR2 is SFDVKD. The CDR3 nucleotides read TGTGCCACCAGTGTAGTTCGTCCAACCGGGGGTGAGCAGTTCTTC. It yields the protein CATSVVRPTGGEQFF.

This clonotype was detected ten times or more. The CDR3 bases are TGTGCCAGCAGCCTACGGCCCCTTACAGGGACGCTCAATCAGCCCCAGCATTTT. Translated, it gives CASSLRPLTGTLNQPQHF. This sequence joins TRBV3-1 and TRBJ1-5, with a possible D match to TRBD1 (6 bases). V gave up 4 bases and J gave up 3 bases, with 22 bases separating them. This CDR3 has 18 amino acids. The germline CDR1 and CDR2 sequences are LGHDT and YNNKEL (reference sequence).

This clonotype appeared many times. The chain combines TRBV18 with TRBJ1-4; D is possibly TRBD1 (5 bases). This CDR3 contains 13 residues. With 7 bases removed from V and 4 bases from J, the gap between germline ends came to 10 bases. Germline CDR1 is KGHSH and CDR2 is LQKENI. In DNA form, the CDR3 reads TGTGCCAGCTGCGGGGGGAATAATGAAAAACTGTTTTTT. Its translation: CASCGGNNEKLFF.

This clonotype showed up many times. The V gene is TRBV20-1, the J gene TRBJ2-7; D unresolved. The CDR3 extends over 13 amino acids. The germline gives CDR1 DFQATT, CDR2 SNEGSKA (reference sequence). V lost 2 bases to trimming and J lost 0 bases, with 8 bases between them. The CDR3 region has the DNA TGCAGTGCTAGAAGTTTGAGCTCCTACGAGCAGTACTTC. It codes for CSARSLSSYEQYF.

Comments on this clonotype: This may arise from a read error, as a much more abundant clone is one base away. J is TRBJ2-5 and V is TRBV7-9, with 7 bases matching TRBD2. The CDR3 extends over 15 amino acids. The ends lost 1 base at V and 5 bases at J; junction bases unmatched: 7. Per germline, CDR1 SEHNR and CDR2 FQNEAQ (reference sequence). Here the CDR3 reads CASSLVERGSETQYF. CDR3 bases: TGTGCCAGCAGCTTAGTCGAGCGGGGTTCGGAGACCCAGTACTTC. The entire variable domain, with the rest obtained from reference TRBV7-9 and TRBJ2-5, is as follows: DTGVSQNPRHKITKRGQNVTFRCDPISEHNRLYWYRQTLGQGPEFLTYFQNEAQLEKSRLLSDRFSAERPKGSFSTLEIQRTEQGDSAMYLCASSLVERGSETQYFGPGTRLLVL.

This clonotype was seen ten or more times. Relative to the germline gene, one junction end is altered; a read error may explain this. V and J are TRBV6-1 and TRBJ1-1; D uncertain. CDR3 length equals 14 residues. Germline V gene data show CDR1 as MNHNS and CDR2 as SASEGT. This chain's CDR3 is CRSQFEFVNTEAFF. CDR3 DNA: TGCCGAAGCCAGTTTGAGTTCGTGAACACTGAAGCTTTCTTT.

The gene calls are TRBV5-6 and TRBJ1-2, with a weak D call TRBD1 (5 bases). Looked up from germline, CDR1 is SGHDT and CDR2 is YYEEEE. The CDR3 runs to 12 residues. The V end was cut by 7 bases, the J end by 4 bases, with 11 bases between. The CDR3 region has the DNA TGTGCCAGCCGGGGGGGTTCCTATGGCTACACCTTC. Amino acids: CASRGGSYGYTF.

The V call is TRBV27, the J call TRBJ2-7; 10 nucleotides line up with TRBD2. This CDR3 spans 20 amino acids. The trim removed 0 bases at V and 0 bases at J, leaving 14 bases unmatched. Germline CDR1 and CDR2: MNHEY and SMNVEV (reference sequence). CDR3 in amino acids: CASSLSFTSGKGGGSYEQYF. The CDR3 DNA follows: TGTGCCAGCAGTTTATCTTTCACTAGCGGGAAGGGGGGGGGCTCCTACGAGCAGTACTTC.

This clonotype showed up just a few times. The chain employs TRBV13 and TRBJ1-1, with unresolved D. In germline, CDR1 is PRHDT, CDR2 FYEKMQ (reference sequence). V lost 5 bases and J 1 base, leaving 11 bases between the germline ends. The CDR3 is 14 residues long. CDR3 in DNA: TGTGCCAGCAGCCCAATCTCGGGGAACACTGAAGCTTTCTTT. Translating it yields CASSPISGNTEAFF.

V and J are TRBV6-1 and TRBJ1-2, with D uncertain. Germline CDR1 is MNHNS and CDR2 is SASEGT. The CDR3 spans 12 residues. V lost 11 bases to trimming and J lost 5 bases, with 15 bases between them. The CDR3 DNA is TGTGCCGGTTCGGACCTGGGGTATGGCTACACCTTC. This gives the protein CAGSDLGYGYTF.

This clonotype was seen repeatedly, ten times or more. The chain links TRBV27 to TRBJ2-7; 8 bases line up with TRBD2. This CDR3 is built from 13 residues. The trim removed 7 bases at V and 2 bases at J, leaving 4 bases unmatched. CDR1 is MNHEY and CDR2 is SMNVEV in the germline V gene (reference sequence). CDR3 nucleotides: TGTGCCAGCAAACGGGGGGGTACCTACGAGCAGTACTTC. It encodes CASKRGGTYEQYF.

This clonotype occurred many times. The chain uses TRBV5-1 and TRBJ2-7; 11 bases fit TRBD2. The CDR3 spans 15 residues. From germline, CDR1 is SGHRS and CDR2 YFSETQ. V gave up 3 bases and J gave up 4 bases; unmatched junction bases: 6. CDR3 nucleotide sequence: TGCGCCAGCAGCTACGCGACTAGCGGGACTTACGAGCAGTACTTC. As protein: CASSYATSGTYEQYF. Complete variable domain (other parts from reference TRBV5-1 and TRBJ2-7): KAGVTQTPRYLIKTRGQQVTLSCSPISGHRSVSWYQQTPGQGLQFLFEYFSETQRNKGNFPGRFSGRQFSNSRSEMNVSTLELGDSALYLCASSYATSGTYEQYFGPGTRLTVT.

This clonotype was recorded many times. The rearrangement joins TRBV20-1 to TRBJ2-6; D possibly corresponds to TRBD1 (5 bases). CDR3 length: 14 residues. Trimming removed 3 bases at V and 2 bases at J, with 8 bases between. Germline V gives CDR1 DFQATT, CDR2 SNEGSKA (reference sequence). CDR3 loop: CSASPGTGANVLTF. The CDR3, as DNA: TGCAGTGCTAGCCCAGGGACTGGGGCCAACGTCCTGACTTTC.

The chain employs TRBV19 and TRBJ1-5; D is possibly TRBD1 (5 bases). CDR3 length equals 14 residues. From germline, CDR1 is LNHDA and CDR2 SQIVND (reference sequence). Trimming removed 2 bases at V and 7 bases at J, with 12 bases between. This chain's CDR3 is CASSISGSRQPQHF. The DNA of the CDR3 is TGTGCCAGTAGTATATCAGGGTCCCGCCAGCCCCAGCATTTT.

This clonotype was picked up many times. The J gene is TRBJ1-1, the V gene TRBV10-3; 7 positions match TRBD1. This CDR3 spans 13 amino acids. With V trimmed by 6 bases and J by 4 bases, 5 bases remained unmatched. Germline CDR1 and CDR2: ENHRY and SYGVKD. CDR3 region: CAIRQGVSTEAFF. The CDR3 DNA reads as TGTGCCATCAGGCAGGGGGTGAGCACTGAAGCTTTCTTT.

For the CDR3, the DNA is TGTGCCAGTAGTATAGGACCCGAGTCCGAGCAGTACTTC. Protein: CASSIGPESEQYF. The chain has TRBV19 and TRBJ2-7; D not resolved. Germline V gene data show CDR1 as LNHDA and CDR2 as SQIVND (reference sequence). This CDR3 comprises 13 residues. The ends were cut back, 1 base at V and 6 bases at J, with 10 bases in the middle.

This clonotype was seen repeatedly, ten times or more. The J gene is TRBJ2-5, the V gene TRBV11-1; 8 bases are shared with TRBD2. Germline CDR1 reads SGHAT; CDR2 reads FQDESV (reference sequence). The CDR3 length is 17 residues. Trimming at V came to 0 bases and at J to 4 bases, leaving 10 bases not matched to a gene. CDR3 DNA: TGTGCCAGCAGCTTAGCGCAGAGCGGGAGATCCGGAGAGACCCAGTACTTC. This sequence encodes CASSLAQSGRSGETQYF.

This clonotype was counted at least ten times. The chain uses TRBV12-3 or TRBV12-4 and TRBJ2-2; D is possibly TRBD2 (5 bases). Deletions cut 6 bases from V and 1 base from J, with 12 bases between. The CDR3 runs to 15 residues. Here the CDR3 reads CASRTGYGNTGELFF. The CDR3 DNA sequence: TGTGCCAGCAGGACGGGATACGGGAACACCGGGGAGCTGTTTTTT.

Only one count was recorded for this clonotype. This rearrangement joins TRBV18 to TRBJ2-7; TRBD2 agrees at 7 bases. CDR3 length equals 16 residues. J lost 5 bases, V lost 0 bases, and 10 bases had no gene match. Per the germline V gene, CDR1 is KGHSH and CDR2 is LQKENI. The CDR3 nucleotides are TGTGCCAGCTCACCACCGCGTGGTAGCGGGTTTAACGAGCAGTACTTC. Translated, it gives CASSPPRGSGFNEQYF.

This clonotype has at least ten counts. The rearrangement links TRBV7-6 to TRBJ2-7, with 7 bases matching TRBD1. The CDR3 has 15 amino acids. Trimming cost V 2 bases and J 2 bases; bases outside gene matches: 6. Germline-derived CDR1 and CDR2 are SGHVS and FNYEAQ. The CDR3 region is CASSLYPGGTYEQYF. The CDR3 bases are TGTGCCAGCAGCTTATATCCAGGGGGAACCTACGAGCAGTACTTC.

In this sample, this clonotype turned up many times. The chain carries TRBV28 and TRBJ1-1; the D is unclear. V lost 6 bases and J 0 bases, leaving 11 bases between the germline ends. Germline CDR1 MDHEN, CDR2 SYDVKM. The CDR3 length is 14 residues. The CDR3 sequence is CASSLQSMNTEAFF. The DNA of the CDR3 is TGTGCCAGCAGCCTCCAGAGCATGAACACTGAAGCTTTCTTT.

There are a few counts of this clonotype. This chain connects TRBV24-1 to TRBJ2-5, with 14 bases matching TRBD2. The junction had 0 bases not matched to a gene; V was cut back by 9 bases and J by 1 base. Germline V gene lookup returns CDR1 KGHDR and CDR2 SFDVKD. The CDR3 runs 14 residues. The CDR3 is CATGTSGGQETQYF. CDR3 coding DNA: TGTGCCACCGGGACTAGCGGGGGCCAAGAGACCCAGTACTTC.

The chain uses TRBV20-1 and TRBJ1-2, with TRBD1 matching over 7 bases. This CDR3 has 13 amino acids. The germline V gene has CDR1 DFQATT and CDR2 SNEGSKA (reference sequence). V was pared by 6 bases and J by 2 bases, with 6 bases of the junction left unmatched. CDR3 in DNA: TGCAGTGCCCCGGGACAGCTAAACTATGGCTACACCTTC. Amino acid sequence: CSAPGQLNYGYTF.